These T cell receptor beta chains were read from a single sample in a study of cytomegalovirus exposure and HLA in healthy donors. The table came from immunoSEQ multiplex PCR; TCRdb's copy has only in-frame clones and leaves some out. The table records approximately 250,000 clones, roughly 81% of them present only once. What was sequenced was PBMCs. The receptors were gathered from a girl aged 2-9 years in good health and CMV-seronegative. Each CDR3 is given without its conserved first and last residue. Each record gives: J gene, V gene, CDR3 protein.

J gene: TRBJ1-1
V gene: TRBV5-1
CDR3 protein: ASSLAKGNEAF

J gene: TRBJ2-1
V gene: TRBV30
CDR3 protein: AYEEGLRSYNEQF

J gene: TRBJ2-1
V gene: TRBV6-5
CDR3 protein: ASSYSLQVNNEQF

J gene: TRBJ2-7
V gene: TRBV2
CDR3 protein: ASSDRGQEQY

J gene: TRBJ2-1
V gene: TRBV6-6
CDR3 protein: ASRPRQGANEQF

J gene: TRBJ2-1
V gene: TRBV6-6
CDR3 protein: ASSYSLLAGYNEQF

J gene: TRBJ2-7
V gene: TRBV11-2
CDR3 protein: ASSLALDGIYEQY

J gene: TRBJ2-7
V gene: TRBV11-2
CDR3 protein: ASSLGLTGFYEQY

J gene: TRBJ2-1
V gene: TRBV5-1
CDR3 protein: ASRANINEQF

J gene: TRBJ2-3
V gene: TRBV15
CDR3 protein: ATSRKTGTSTDTQY

J gene: TRBJ1-5
V gene: TRBV15
CDR3 protein: ATSPREQPQH

J gene: TRBJ2-2
V gene: TRBV6-5
CDR3 protein: ASTRTGAGELF